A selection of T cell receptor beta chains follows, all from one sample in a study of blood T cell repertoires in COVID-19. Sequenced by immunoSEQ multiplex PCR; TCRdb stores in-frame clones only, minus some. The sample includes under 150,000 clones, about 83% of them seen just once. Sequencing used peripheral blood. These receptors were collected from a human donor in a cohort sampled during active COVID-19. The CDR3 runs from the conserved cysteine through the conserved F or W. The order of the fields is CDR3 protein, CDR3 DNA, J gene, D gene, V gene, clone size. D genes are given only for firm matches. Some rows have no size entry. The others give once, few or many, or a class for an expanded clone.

CDR3 protein: CSAQGTEKLFF
CDR3 DNA: TGCAGCGCCCAGGGGACGGAAAAACTGTTTTTT
J gene: TRBJ1-4
D gene: NA
V gene: TRBV29-1
clone size: NA

CDR3 protein: CASSPGGGGELFF
CDR3 DNA: TGTGCCAGCAGTCCTGGGGGGGGCGGGGAGCTGTTTTTT
J gene: TRBJ2-2
D gene: TRBD2
V gene: TRBV12-3/TRBV12-4
clone size: NA

CDR3 protein: CASSSGRGVQPQHF
CDR3 DNA: TGTGCCAGCAGCTCCGGACGGGGGGTACAGCCCCAGCATTTT
J gene: TRBJ1-5
D gene: NA
V gene: TRBV7-2
clone size: NA

CDR3 protein: CASSPAGTVNQPQHF
CDR3 DNA: TGTGCCAGCAGCCCTGCCGGGACAGTCAATCAGCCCCAGCATTTT
J gene: TRBJ1-5
D gene: TRBD1
V gene: TRBV9
clone size: NA

CDR3 protein: CASSQGGQDSGNTIYF
CDR3 DNA: TGTGCCAGCAGCCAGGGAGGACAGGACTCTGGAAACACCATATATTTT
J gene: TRBJ1-3
D gene: TRBD1
V gene: TRBV3-1/TRBV3-2
clone size: NA

CDR3 protein: CASTSGQSRAGYTF
CDR3 DNA: TGTGCCAGCACTTCGGGACAGTCGAGAGCGGGCTACACCTTC
J gene: TRBJ1-2
D gene: TRBD1
V gene: TRBV25-1
clone size: NA

CDR3 protein: CAISGGQFSGNTIYF
CDR3 DNA: TGTGCCATCAGCGGGGGGCAGTTCTCTGGAAACACCATATATTTT
J gene: TRBJ1-3
D gene: NA
V gene: TRBV10-3
clone size: NA

CDR3 protein: CASSLGPGTEAFF
CDR3 DNA: TGTGCCAGCAGCTTAGGGCCGGGCACTGAAGCTTTCTTT
J gene: TRBJ1-1
D gene: NA
V gene: TRBV13
clone size: NA

CDR3 protein: CASSSGQLSGNTIYF
CDR3 DNA: TGTGCCAGCAGCTCGGGACAACTCTCTGGAAACACCATATATTTT
J gene: TRBJ1-3
D gene: NA
V gene: TRBV7-9
clone size: NA

CDR3 protein: CASSLTFRQGSTDTQYF
CDR3 DNA: TGTGCCAGCAGCTTAACGTTTCGCCAGGGTAGTACAGATACGCAGTATTTT
J gene: TRBJ2-3
D gene: NA
V gene: TRBV7-3
clone size: NA

CDR3 protein: CASSTHTGSGSPLHF
CDR3 DNA: TGTGCCAGTAGTACACACACAGGGTCGGGTTCACCCCTCCACTTT
J gene: TRBJ1-6
D gene: NA
V gene: TRBV19
clone size: NA

CDR3 protein: CASSLLNRGEQYF
CDR3 DNA: TGCGCCAGCAGCTTATTGAACAGGGGCGAGCAGTACTTC
J gene: TRBJ2-7
D gene: TRBD1
V gene: TRBV5-1
clone size: NA

CDR3 protein: CASSIDRNSGYGYTF
CDR3 DNA: TGTGCCAGTAGTATAGATCGCAACTCGGGGTATGGCTACACCTTC
J gene: TRBJ1-2
D gene: NA
V gene: TRBV19
clone size: once

CDR3 protein: CASRDWDYTEAFF
CDR3 DNA: TGTGCCAGCAGAGACTGGGACTACACTGAAGCTTTCTTT
J gene: TRBJ1-1
D gene: NA
V gene: TRBV6-5
clone size: NA

CDR3 protein: CASSLSPLAGGRNEQFF
CDR3 DNA: TGCGCCAGCAGCTTGAGCCCCTTAGCGGGGGGCCGCAATGAGCAGTTCTTC
J gene: TRBJ2-1
D gene: TRBD2
V gene: TRBV5-1
clone size: few

CDR3 protein: CASSQPGQGAGANVLTF
CDR3 DNA: TGTGCCAGCTCACAACCGGGACAGGGGGCTGGGGCCAACGTCCTGACTTTC
J gene: TRBJ2-6
D gene: TRBD1
V gene: TRBV18
clone size: NA

CDR3 protein: CASSLATNSPLHF
CDR3 DNA: TGTGCCAGCAGCTTAGCTACTAATTCACCCCTCCACTTT
J gene: TRBJ1-6
D gene: NA
V gene: TRBV11-2
clone size: NA

CDR3 protein: CASSRQGNEQFF
CDR3 DNA: TGTGCCAGCAGTAGACAGGGCAATGAGCAGTTCTTC
J gene: TRBJ2-1
D gene: TRBD1
V gene: TRBV5-4
clone size: NA

CDR3 protein: CASSPSGLAGGGETQYF
CDR3 DNA: TGCGCCAGCAGCCCTTCGGGACTAGCGGGGGGTGGAGAGACCCAGTACTTC
J gene: TRBJ2-5
D gene: TRBD2
V gene: TRBV5-1
clone size: NA

CDR3 protein: CASCRLAGDISEQYF
CDR3 DNA: TGTGCCAGCTGCCGACTAGCGGGGGATATAAGCGAGCAGTACTTC
J gene: TRBJ2-7
D gene: TRBD2
V gene: TRBV7-9
clone size: few

CDR3 protein: CASSESGQGSSPLHF
CDR3 DNA: TGCGCCAGCAGCGAGTCGGGACAGGGGAGTTCACCCCTCCACTTT
J gene: TRBJ1-6
D gene: TRBD1
V gene: TRBV5-1
clone size: NA

CDR3 protein: CASTRGGGDGYTF
CDR3 DNA: TGTGCCAGCACCCGCGGTGGGGGCGATGGCTACACCTTC
J gene: TRBJ1-2
D gene: NA
V gene: TRBV6-5
clone size: NA

CDR3 protein: CASSQRIAAVDSYNEQFF
CDR3 DNA: TGCGCCAGCAGCCAACGGATCGCGGCCGTAGACTCCTACAATGAGCAGTTCTTC
J gene: TRBJ2-1
D gene: NA
V gene: TRBV4-1
clone size: NA

CDR3 protein: CASRMGTGSSYNEQFF
CDR3 DNA: TGTGCCAGCAGGATGGGGACTGGAAGCTCCTACAATGAGCAGTTCTTC
J gene: TRBJ2-1
D gene: NA
V gene: TRBV6-6
clone size: NA

CDR3 protein: CASSPRQGAEGGYTF
CDR3 DNA: TGTGCCAGCTCACCTCGACAGGGGGCGGAAGGCGGCTACACCTTC
J gene: TRBJ1-2
D gene: TRBD1
V gene: TRBV18
clone size: NA

CDR3 protein: CASSSGEFSGNTIYF
CDR3 DNA: TGCGCCAGCAGCTCCGGGGAATTCTCTGGAAACACCATATATTTT
J gene: TRBJ1-3
D gene: NA
V gene: TRBV5-1
clone size: NA

CDR3 protein: CASSLVQGASSPLHF
CDR3 DNA: TGTGCCAGCAGCTTAGTTCAGGGGGCTTCTTCACCCCTCCACTTT
J gene: TRBJ1-6
D gene: TRBD1
V gene: TRBV7-2
clone size: NA

CDR3 protein: CASRADRGLPTEAFF
CDR3 DNA: TGTGCCAGCAGGGCGGACAGGGGGCTACCCACTGAAGCTTTCTTT
J gene: TRBJ1-1
D gene: TRBD1
V gene: TRBV6-5
clone size: NA

CDR3 protein: CASSPLPLAGGTKLFF
CDR3 DNA: TGTGCCAGCAGTCCTTTGCCCTTAGCGGGGGGCACGAAGCTGTTTTTT
J gene: TRBJ2-2
D gene: TRBD2
V gene: TRBV28
clone size: NA

CDR3 protein: CASSLWSGKDQPQHF
CDR3 DNA: TGTGCCAGCAGCTTATGGTCCGGGAAGGATCAGCCCCAGCATTTT
J gene: TRBJ1-5
D gene: NA
V gene: TRBV5-5
clone size: NA

CDR3 protein: CASSSHPGQGAYEQYF
CDR3 DNA: TGCGCCAGCAGCTCACACCCGGGACAGGGGGCGTACGAGCAGTACTTC
J gene: TRBJ2-7
D gene: TRBD1
V gene: TRBV5-1
clone size: NA

CDR3 protein: CSASPGVNQPQHF
CDR3 DNA: TGCAGTGCTAGTCCCGGGGTCAATCAGCCCCAGCATTTT
J gene: TRBJ1-5
D gene: NA
V gene: TRBV20-1
clone size: once

CDR3 protein: CASSHHRGLGSYNEQFF
CDR3 DNA: TGCGCCAGCAGTCACCACCGGGGTCTAGGCTCCTACAATGAGCAGTTCTTC
J gene: TRBJ2-1
D gene: NA
V gene: TRBV10-2
clone size: NA

CDR3 protein: CASSLVGTGGTDTQYF
CDR3 DNA: TGTGCCAGCAGCTTGGTTGGGACAGGGGGCACAGATACGCAGTATTTT
J gene: TRBJ2-3
D gene: TRBD1
V gene: TRBV5-6
clone size: NA

CDR3 protein: CASSYGRAYTIYF
CDR3 DNA: TGTGCCAGCAGTTACGGCAGGGCATACACCATATATTTT
J gene: TRBJ1-3
D gene: NA
V gene: TRBV6-6
clone size: NA

CDR3 protein: CASSDVGGQISPLHF
CDR3 DNA: TGTGCCAGCAGTGACGTCGGGGGACAGATTTCACCCCTCCACTTT
J gene: TRBJ1-6
D gene: TRBD1
V gene: TRBV2
clone size: few